This TCR beta chain was documented in a study of shared clonotypes between healthy human individuals. Assay execution took place at the deep level. The material for each subset, its genomic DNA, was split evenly across several immunoSEQ plates. Per the study methods: ImmunoSEQ output held junction-only sequences without quality scores, so filtering differed. The table came from immunoSEQ multiplex PCR; TCRdb's copy has only in-frame clones and leaves some out. V and J calls and clone size are copied from that table; D and trimming were computed from the DNA. In the table there are around 2,000,000 clones, roughly 95% of which are singletons. For this clone: No antigen is known for it.

Only CD45RO-negative cells positively selected for CCR7 counted as naive CD8 cells, so terminally differentiated effector memory CD45RA+ cells were excluded. CDR1 is MNHEY, CDR2 SMNVEV, per germline (reference sequence). The CDR3 runs 18 residues. Trimming cost V 3 bases and J 2 bases, with 17 bases left between them. The study, taken as a whole, reports: It was the non-shared clonotypes that had lower generation probabilities than clonotypes shared by all four donors.

Sequencing input: naive CD8+ T cells sorted from blood. The sequence was obtained from a man aged 18 to 29 in good health. The chain uses TRBV27 and TRBJ2-6, with D possibly being TRBD1 (5 bases). The DNA for the CDR3 is TGTGCCAGCAGTTTTCTCGGTTCCCTAGGGGCTGGGGCCAACGTCCTGACTTTC. It translates to CASSFLGSLGAGANVLTF.